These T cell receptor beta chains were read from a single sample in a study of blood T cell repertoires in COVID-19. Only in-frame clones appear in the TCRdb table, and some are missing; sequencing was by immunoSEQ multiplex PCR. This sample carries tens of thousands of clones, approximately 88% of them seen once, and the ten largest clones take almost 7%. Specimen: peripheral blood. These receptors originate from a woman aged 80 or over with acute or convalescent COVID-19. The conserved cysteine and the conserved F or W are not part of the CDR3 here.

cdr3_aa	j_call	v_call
ASSFTSGGDEQF	TRBJ2-1	TRBV9
AIRAGELNEKLF	TRBJ1-4	TRBV10-3
ASSSWTSGSYNEQF	TRBJ2-1	TRBV6-5
ASSYRANPNEQF	TRBJ2-1	TRBV6-5
ASSYQQRNTEAF	TRBJ1-1	TRBV6-2/TRBV6-3
AWSRGLAGGLETQY	TRBJ2-5	TRBV30
ASDQGVDEQY	TRBJ2-7	TRBV30
ASNHGRGRSQPQH	TRBJ1-5	TRBV27
ASRIGQAVNTEAF	TRBJ1-1	TRBV6-5
ASSPLAGEGDTQY	TRBJ2-3	TRBV18
ASSTGTTRSTDTQY	TRBJ2-3	TRBV5-1
ASSLARGPGNEQF	TRBJ2-1	TRBV5-4
ASSIDLGRGRGDWAQH	TRBJ1-5	TRBV19
ASSLGRGPTGLPLH	TRBJ1-6	TRBV5-4
ASSDRTGRNEQY	TRBJ2-7	TRBV2
ASSETGDLNEAF	TRBJ1-1	TRBV25-1
ASGGLSGANVLT	TRBJ2-6	TRBV6-5
ASSQRGGVYTGELF	TRBJ2-2	TRBV7-2
ASKTGYPYEQY	TRBJ2-7	TRBV2
ASSITLAGVDTQY	TRBJ2-3	TRBV7-2
ASSPGQARDTQY	TRBJ2-3	TRBV18
AISESTGGREAF	TRBJ1-1	TRBV10-3
ASSRDQGFYGYT	TRBJ1-2	TRBV7-9
ASSLDGQYGYT	TRBJ1-2	TRBV7-9
ASSIGDRANEKLF	TRBJ1-4	TRBV19
ASSVDGGPYGELF	TRBJ2-2	TRBV9
AWSRGLNTEAF	TRBJ1-1	TRBV30
ASSKDRGDTQY	TRBJ2-3	TRBV19
ASSPHRGTGKETQY	TRBJ2-5	TRBV6-2/TRBV6-3